The 11 T cell receptor beta chains reported below all come from one sample, sequenced in a study of CD8 T cells in Susac syndrome. Roughly 0.45 to 1 ug RNA was reverse transcribed with random hexamers. TCRdb re-analysed the immunoSEQ multiplex PCR reads in MiXCR, keeping a single row per CDR3 protein. The sample holds 150,000 to 190,000 distinct CDR3 sequences; over 85% are singletons and the top ten take about 0.21%. Sample: CD8+ T cells from PBMCs. The origin of the receptors is a human donor with multiple sclerosis.

The chain links TRBV9 to TRBJ1-3; TRBD1 agrees at 8 bases. Germline V gene lookup returns CDR1 SGDLS and CDR2 YYNGEE. V lost 3 bases and J lost 4; bases outside the gene matches: 6. The CDR3 runs 15 residues. The CDR3 DNA reads TGTGCCAGCAGCGCCTCCGGGACAGGAGGAAACACCATATATTTT. It translates to CASSASGTGGNTIYF.

This chain uses TRBV13 with TRBJ2-1; D is undetermined. Trimming cost V 6 bases and J 9 bases, with 12 bases left between them. Germline assignment: CDR1 PRHDT and CDR2 FYEKMQ (reference sequence). The CDR3 runs 12 residues. CDR3 nucleotide sequence: TGTGCCAGCAGGTGGTCCAAGGGTGAGCAGTTCTTC. It encodes CASRWSKGEQFF.

The chain couples TRBV9 to TRBJ2-1, with 7 bases identical to TRBD2. Losses at the gene ends were 4 bases for V and 4 bases for J; bases not matched to a gene: 5. Germline assignment: CDR1 SGDLS and CDR2 YYNGEE. CDR3 length equals 14 residues. CDR3 in amino acids: CASSPGGTYNEQFF. The CDR3 bases are TGTGCCAGCAGCCCGGGGGGAACGTACAATGAGCAGTTCTTC.

This clonotype was found once. The genes are TRBV20-1 and TRBJ2-7; TRBD1 matches at 8 bases. Trimming removed 5 bases from V and 0 bases from J; junction bases left unmatched: 9. This CDR3 has 15 amino acids. Looked up from germline, CDR1 is DFQATT and CDR2 is SNEGSKA (reference sequence). CDR3 sequence reads: CSAGNRGLNSYEQYF. In DNA form, the CDR3 reads TGCAGTGCTGGAAACAGGGGGTTAAACTCCTACGAGCAGTACTTC.

CDR3 amino acids: CASSPGTGKGYEQYF. The CDR3 nucleotides read TGTGCCAGCAGCCCGGGGACAGGGAAGGGCTACGAGCAGTACTTC. The J gene is TRBJ2-7, the V gene TRBV13; 9 bases map to TRBD1. V was clipped by 5 bases and J by 3 bases; unmatched bases: 8. Germline CDR1 PRHDT, CDR2 FYEKMQ (reference sequence). CDR3 length equals 15 residues.

The chain recombines TRBV5-1 with TRBJ2-3; 8 bases fit TRBD2. The trim removed 6 bases at V and 2 bases at J, leaving 8 bases unmatched. The CDR3 is made up of 15 amino acids. Germline CDR1 and CDR2: SGHRS and YFSETQ. The CDR3 protein is CASILGGDATDTQYF. CDR3 sequence (DNA): TGCGCCAGCATCCTCGGGGGGGACGCCACAGATACGCAGTATTTT.

The V and J genes are TRBV2 and TRBJ2-7; the D gene is possibly TRBD2 (5 bases). The CDR3 is 14 residues long. Trimming pared 3 bases from V and 2 bases from J, leaving 11 bases between. Germline lookup yields CDR1 SNHLY and CDR2 FYNNEI. This CDR3 reads CASSDKREAYEQYF. CDR3 nucleotides: TGTGCCAGCAGTGATAAGAGGGAAGCCTACGAGCAGTACTTC.

The CDR3 protein is CASSLQGAEQYF. Written as DNA, the CDR3 is TGTGCCAGCAGTTTACAGGGGGCCGAGCAGTACTTC. The V call is TRBV7-8, the J call TRBJ2-7, with 9 positions matching TRBD1. Germline V CDR1 and CDR2: SGHVS, FQNEAQ. V was pared by 6 bases and J by 6 bases, with 3 bases of the junction left unmatched. The CDR3 has 12 amino acids.

V gene TRBV27 combines with J gene TRBJ2-2, with TRBD1 matching 7 bases. This CDR3 has 14 residues. Germline values: CDR1 MNHEY, CDR2 SMNVEV (reference sequence). V dropped 5 bases and J dropped 7; count of bases not matched to a gene: 7. The CDR3 DNA reads TGTGCCAGCAGTCGCAAGGGGGCGGGCGGGGAGCTGTTTTTT. Protein sequence: CASSRKGAGGELFF.

The CDR3 DNA reads as TGTGCCAGCAGTCCTAATCAGGGATATGGCTACACCTTC. Protein: CASSPNQGYGYTF. This chain connects TRBV12-3 or TRBV12-4 to TRBJ1-2, with D maybe TRBD1 (5 bases). Trimming stripped 5 bases from V and 5 bases from J, with 12 bases between. The CDR3 sequence is 13 residues long.

This sequence joins TRBV12-3 or TRBV12-4 and TRBJ2-3, with D perhaps matching TRBD1 (5 bases). The CDR3 runs to 17 residues. With 1 base removed from V and 4 bases from J, the gap between germline ends came to 18 bases. As DNA, the CDR3 is TGTGCCAGCAGTTTAGAAGGGGCCCAGGCCTCACCAGATACGCAGTATTTT. Translating it yields CASSLEGAQASPDTQYF.